What follows describes a single T cell receptor beta chain. V lost 5 bases and J lost 7; bases outside the gene matches: 5. CDR1 MNHEY and CDR2 SVGAGI come from the germline V gene. The CDR3 is 13 amino acids. These data come from a study of response to subunit inactivated influenza vaccine. One entry per CDR3 protein results from TCRdb running MiXCR on the RT-PCR reads. The table records 500,000 to 700,000 distinct CDR3 sequences, less than 25% of them present only once. A further study also used this sample, focusing on T cells expressing NK-cell markers. As that study records: 5'RACE template switching with UMIs produced the TCR beta cDNA. The study drew TCR beta repertoires from sorted CD3+CD56+NKG2C+, CD3+CD56+NKG2C- and CD3+CD56-NKG2C+ T cells. The sequencing cohort of eight donors included seven HCMV-seropositive individuals and one seronegative individual. Whether the expanded NKG2C+ T cell clones recognized HCMV remained unclear.

The chain recombines TRBV6-5 with TRBJ1-1; the match to TRBD1 covers 9 bases. This material consisted of CD4+ T cells sorted from PBMCs, taken 12 days after vaccination. This receptor was identified in a man aged 45-65 years who received an inactivated influenza vaccine. The CDR3 sequence is CASSNGQGNEAFF. CDR3 nucleotide sequence: TGTGCCAGCAGTAACGGACAGGGGAATGAAGCTTTCTTT.